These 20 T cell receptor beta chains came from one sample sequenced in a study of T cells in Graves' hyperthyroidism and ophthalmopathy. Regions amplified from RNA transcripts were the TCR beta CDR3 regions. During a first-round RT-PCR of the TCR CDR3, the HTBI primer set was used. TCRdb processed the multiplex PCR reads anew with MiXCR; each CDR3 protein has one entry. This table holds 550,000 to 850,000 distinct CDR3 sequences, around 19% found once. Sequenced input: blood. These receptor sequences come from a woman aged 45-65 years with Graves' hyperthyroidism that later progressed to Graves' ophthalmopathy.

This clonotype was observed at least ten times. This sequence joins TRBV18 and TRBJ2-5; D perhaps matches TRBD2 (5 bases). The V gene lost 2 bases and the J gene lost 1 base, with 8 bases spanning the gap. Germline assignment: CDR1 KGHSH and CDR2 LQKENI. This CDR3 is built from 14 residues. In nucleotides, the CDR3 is TGTGCCAGCTCACCAATCGGACTCCAAGAGACCCAGTACTTC. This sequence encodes CASSPIGLQETQYF. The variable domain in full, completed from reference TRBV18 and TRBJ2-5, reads NAGVMQNPRHLVRRRGQEARLRCSPMKGHSHVYWYRQLPEEGLKFMVYLQKENIIDESGMPKERFSAEFPKEGPSILRIQQVVRGDSAAYFCASSPIGLQETQYFGPGTRLLVL.

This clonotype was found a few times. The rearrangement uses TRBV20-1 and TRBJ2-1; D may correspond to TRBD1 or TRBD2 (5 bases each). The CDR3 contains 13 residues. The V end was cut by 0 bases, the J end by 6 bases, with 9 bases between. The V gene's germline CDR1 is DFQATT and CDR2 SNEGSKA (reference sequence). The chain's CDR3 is CSARDQGRNEQFF. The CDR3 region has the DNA TGCAGTGCTAGAGATCAGGGACGCAATGAGCAGTTCTTC.

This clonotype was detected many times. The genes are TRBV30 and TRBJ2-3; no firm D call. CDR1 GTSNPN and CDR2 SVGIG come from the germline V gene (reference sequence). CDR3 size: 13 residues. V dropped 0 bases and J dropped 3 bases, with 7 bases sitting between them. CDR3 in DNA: TGTGCCTGGAGTGTAAGGATTACAGATACGCAGTATTTT. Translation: CAWSVRITDTQYF.

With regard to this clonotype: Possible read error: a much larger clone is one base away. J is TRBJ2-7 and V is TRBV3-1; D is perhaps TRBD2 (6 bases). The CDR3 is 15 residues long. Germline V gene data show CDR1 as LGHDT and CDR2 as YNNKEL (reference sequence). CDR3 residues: CAGSQGGPWRGEQYF. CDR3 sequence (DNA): TGTGCCGGCAGCCAAGGAGGGCCTTGGCGGGGCGAGCAGTACTTC.

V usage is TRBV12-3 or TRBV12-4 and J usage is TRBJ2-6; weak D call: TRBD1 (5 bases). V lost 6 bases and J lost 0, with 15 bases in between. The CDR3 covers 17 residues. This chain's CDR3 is CASSSFGADSGANVLTF. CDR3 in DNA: TGTGCCAGCAGCTCGTTTGGGGCAGACTCTGGGGCCAACGTCCTGACTTTC.

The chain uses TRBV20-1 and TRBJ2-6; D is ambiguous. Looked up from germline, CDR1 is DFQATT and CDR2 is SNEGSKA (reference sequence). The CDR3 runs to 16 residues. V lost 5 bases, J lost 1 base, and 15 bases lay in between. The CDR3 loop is CSAYRVSRSGANVLTF. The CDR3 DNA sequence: TGCAGTGCTTATAGAGTCTCAAGATCTGGGGCCAACGTCCTGACTTTC.

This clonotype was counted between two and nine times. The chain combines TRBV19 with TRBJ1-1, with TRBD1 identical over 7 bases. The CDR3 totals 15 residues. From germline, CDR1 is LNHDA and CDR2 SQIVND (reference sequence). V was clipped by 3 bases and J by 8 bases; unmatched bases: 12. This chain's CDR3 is CASSISRTGAREAFF. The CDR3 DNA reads TGTGCCAGTAGTATCAGCCGAACAGGGGCTCGGGAAGCTTTCTTT. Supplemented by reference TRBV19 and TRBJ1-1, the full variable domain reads DGGITQSPKYLFRKEGQNVTLSCEQNLNHDAMYWYRQDPGQGLRLIYYSQIVNDFQKGDIAEGYSVSREKKESFPLTVTSAQKNPTAFYLCASSISRTGAREAFFGQGTRLTVV.

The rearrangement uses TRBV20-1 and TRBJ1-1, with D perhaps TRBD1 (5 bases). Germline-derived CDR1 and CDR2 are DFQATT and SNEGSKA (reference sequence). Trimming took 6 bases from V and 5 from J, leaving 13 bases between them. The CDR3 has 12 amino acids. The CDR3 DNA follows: TGCAGTGCCAACGACTGGGGGACTGAAGCTTTCTTT. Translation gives CSANDWGTEAFF.

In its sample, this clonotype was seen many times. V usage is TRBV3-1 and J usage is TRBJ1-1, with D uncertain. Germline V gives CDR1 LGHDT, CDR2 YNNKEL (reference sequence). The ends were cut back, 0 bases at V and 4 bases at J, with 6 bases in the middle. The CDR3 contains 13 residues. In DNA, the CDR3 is TGTGCCAGCAGCCAAGAGGGTATCACTGAAGCTTTCTTT. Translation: CASSQEGITEAFF.

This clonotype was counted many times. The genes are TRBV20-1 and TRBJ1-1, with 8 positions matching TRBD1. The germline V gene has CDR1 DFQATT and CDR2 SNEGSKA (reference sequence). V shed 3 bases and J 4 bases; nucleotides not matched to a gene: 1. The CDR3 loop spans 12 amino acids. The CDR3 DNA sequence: TGCAGTGCTAGTGGACAGGGCACTGAAGCTTTCTTT. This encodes CSASGQGTEAFF.

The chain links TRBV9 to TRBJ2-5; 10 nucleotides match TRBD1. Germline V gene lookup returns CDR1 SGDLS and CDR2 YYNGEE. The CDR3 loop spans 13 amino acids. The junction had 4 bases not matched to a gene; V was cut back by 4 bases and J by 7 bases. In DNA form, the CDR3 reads TGTGCCAGCAGCATAGGGACAGGGGCGACCCAGTACTTC. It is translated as CASSIGTGATQYF.

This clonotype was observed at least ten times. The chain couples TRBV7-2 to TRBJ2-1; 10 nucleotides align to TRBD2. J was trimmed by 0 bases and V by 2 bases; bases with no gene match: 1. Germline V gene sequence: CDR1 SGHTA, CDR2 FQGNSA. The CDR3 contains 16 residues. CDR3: CASSLSGGASYNEQFF. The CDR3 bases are TGTGCCAGCAGCTTAAGCGGGGGGGCCTCCTACAATGAGCAGTTCTTC.

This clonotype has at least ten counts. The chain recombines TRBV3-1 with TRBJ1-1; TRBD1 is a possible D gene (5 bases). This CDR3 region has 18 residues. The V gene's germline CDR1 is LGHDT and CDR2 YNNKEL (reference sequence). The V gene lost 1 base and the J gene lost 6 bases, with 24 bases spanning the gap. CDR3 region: CASSQGPPLGGGKAEAFF. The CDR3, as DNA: TGTGCCAGCAGCCAAGGTCCCCCCCTGGGGGGGGGGAAGGCTGAAGCTTTCTTT.

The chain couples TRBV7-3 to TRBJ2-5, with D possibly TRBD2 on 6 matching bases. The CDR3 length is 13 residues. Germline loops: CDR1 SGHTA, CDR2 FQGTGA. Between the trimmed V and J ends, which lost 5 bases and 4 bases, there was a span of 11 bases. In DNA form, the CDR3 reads TGTGCCAGCAGCCGGGACTTCTCAGAGACCCAGTACTTC. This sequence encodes CASSRDFSETQYF.

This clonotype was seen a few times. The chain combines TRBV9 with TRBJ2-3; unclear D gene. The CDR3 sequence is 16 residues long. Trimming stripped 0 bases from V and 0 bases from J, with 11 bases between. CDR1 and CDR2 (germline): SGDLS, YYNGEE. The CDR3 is CASSVGIYTSTDTQYF. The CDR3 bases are TGTGCCAGCAGCGTAGGGATCTACACAAGCACAGATACGCAGTATTTT. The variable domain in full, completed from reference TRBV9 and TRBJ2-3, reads DSGVTQTPKHLITATGQRVTLRCSPRSGDLSVYWYQQSLDQGLQFLIQYYNGEERAKGNILERFSAQQFPDLHSELNLSSLELGDSALYFCASSVGIYTSTDTQYFGPGTRLTVL.

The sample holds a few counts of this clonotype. This CDR3 reads CAISERTGNEQFF. CDR3 nucleotides: TGTGCCATCAGTGAGAGGACAGGGAATGAGCAGTTCTTC. The rearrangement links TRBV10-3 to TRBJ2-1; 8 positions agree with TRBD1. Looked up from germline, CDR1 is ENHRY and CDR2 is SYGVKD. Trimming cost V 2 bases and J 7 bases; bases outside gene matches: 1. The CDR3 has 13 residues.

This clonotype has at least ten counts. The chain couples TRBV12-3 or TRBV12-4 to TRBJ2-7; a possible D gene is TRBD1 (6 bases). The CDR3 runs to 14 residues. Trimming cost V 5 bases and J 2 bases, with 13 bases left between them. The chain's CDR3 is CASSPNREAYEQYF. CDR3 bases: TGTGCCAGCAGTCCAAACAGGGAAGCCTACGAGCAGTACTTC.

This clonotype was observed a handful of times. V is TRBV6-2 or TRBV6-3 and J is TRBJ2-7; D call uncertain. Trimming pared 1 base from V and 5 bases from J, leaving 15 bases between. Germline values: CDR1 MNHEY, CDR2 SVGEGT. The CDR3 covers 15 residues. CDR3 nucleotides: TGTGCCAGCAGTTACTTGGAGATGGGCCGGAACGAGCAGTACTTC. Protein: CASSYLEMGRNEQYF.

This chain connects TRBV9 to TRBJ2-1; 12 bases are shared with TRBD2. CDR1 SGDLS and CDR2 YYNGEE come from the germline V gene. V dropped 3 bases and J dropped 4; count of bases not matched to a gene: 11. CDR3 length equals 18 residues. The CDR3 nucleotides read TGTGCCAGCAGCGACGAGGGAGCAACTAGCGGGGGGTACAATGAGCAGTTCTTC. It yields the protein CASSDEGATSGGYNEQFF.

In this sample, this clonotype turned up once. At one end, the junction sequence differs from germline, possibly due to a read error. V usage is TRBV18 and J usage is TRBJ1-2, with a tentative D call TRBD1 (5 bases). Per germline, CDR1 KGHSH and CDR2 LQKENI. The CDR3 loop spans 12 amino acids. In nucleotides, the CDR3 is TGTGCCAGCCCACCGCAGGGAAATGGCTACACCTTC. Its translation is CASPPQGNGYTF.